This passage covers 30 T cell receptor beta chains from one sample sequenced in a study of Tregs in tolerant kidney transplant recipients. The protocol was immunoSEQ multiplex PCR, while the TCRdb copy is restricted to in-frame clones and leaves out a portion. In the table there are 50,000 to 75,000 clones, around 85% of which are singletons. Sequencing used Tregs from blood, obtained before the transplant. The receptors were gathered from a human donor who received a combined kidney and bone marrow transplant.

This clone is labeled medium-sized (0.01 to 0.1%). The genes are TRBV6-1 and TRBJ2-7, with D unresolved. Germline assignment: CDR1 MNHNS and CDR2 SASEGT. This CDR3 comprises 13 residues. The V end lost 8 bases, the J end lost 0 bases, and 11 bases lay between the germline ends. For the CDR3, the DNA is TGTGCCAGCGCCCGGACCTCCTCCTACGAGCAGTACTTC. Translating gives CASARTSSYEQYF.

This chain links TRBV7-2 with TRBJ2-1; 9 bases align to TRBD2. The CDR3 runs to 14 residues. J lost 3 bases, V lost 5 bases, and 2 bases had no gene match. Germline V gene sequence: CDR1 SGHTA, CDR2 FQGNSA. The CDR3 bases are TGTGCCAGCAGCCAGCGGGAGGACTACAATGAGCAGTTCTTC. Translated, it gives CASSQREDYNEQFF. Combining the CDR3 with reference TRBV7-2 and TRBJ2-1 gives the whole variable domain GAGVSQSPSNKVTEKGKDVELRCDPISGHTALYWYRQSLGQGLEFLIYFQGNSAPDKSGLPSDRFSAERTGGSVSTLTIQRTQQEDSAVYLCASSQREDYNEQFFGPGTRLTVL.

CDR3 nucleotide sequence: TGTGCCAGCAGCTTGGGCGGGACTAGCGGGGCGGGAGGGGAGCAGTACTTC. Protein sequence: CASSLGGTSGAGGEQYF. V usage is TRBV7-9 and J usage is TRBJ2-7; TRBD2 matches 13 bases. The CDR3 has 17 residues. Germline loops: CDR1 SEHNR, CDR2 FQNEAQ (reference sequence). J gave up 7 bases and V 3 bases, and 12 bases lay outside the gene matches.

The chain recombines TRBV5-1 with TRBJ2-5; D may correspond to TRBD1 or TRBD2 (7 bases each). The CDR3 runs 19 residues. Trimming took 4 bases from V and 2 from J, leaving 27 bases between them. Germline-derived CDR1 and CDR2 are SGHRS and YFSETQ. The chain's CDR3 is CASSPHPWAGRGGQETQYF. CDR3 DNA sequence: TGCGCCAGCAGCCCCCATCCCTGGGCAGGCAGGGGGGGACAAGAGACCCAGTACTTC.

V usage is TRBV27 and J usage is TRBJ1-1; D is unresolved. The V gene's germline CDR1 is MNHEY and CDR2 SMNVEV (reference sequence). V was cut by 5 bases and J by 1 base, with 17 bases left in between. This CDR3 comprises 16 residues. CDR3 region: CASSRDTRLPNTEAFF. CDR3 bases: TGTGCCAGCAGTAGAGACACTCGCCTCCCGAACACTGAAGCTTTCTTT.

This rearrangement joins TRBV2 to TRBJ2-3; TRBD1 or TRBD2 may be the D gene (5 bases each). Germline assignment: CDR1 SNHLY and CDR2 FYNNEI. Trimming cost V 3 bases and J 4 bases, with 8 bases left between them. The CDR3 extends over 13 amino acids. The CDR3 region is CASSEGRADTQYF. The CDR3 DNA sequence: TGTGCCAGCAGTGAGGGACGGGCAGATACGCAGTATTTT.

This sequence joins TRBV9 and TRBJ2-7; 8 nucleotides line up with TRBD2. With V trimmed by 5 bases and J by 3 bases, 10 bases remained unmatched. Germline-derived CDR1 and CDR2 are SGDLS and YYNGEE. The CDR3 extends over 15 amino acids. As DNA, the CDR3 is TGTGCCAGCAGTCCCCAGCGGGAGCCAATCTACGAGCAGTACTTC. Its protein is CASSPQREPIYEQYF. Variable domain in full (rest from reference TRBV9 and TRBJ2-7): DSGVTQTPKHLITATGQRVTLRCSPRSGDLSVYWYQQSLDQGLQFLIQYYNGEERAKGNILERFSAQQFPDLHSELNLSSLELGDSALYFCASSPQREPIYEQYFGPGTRLTVT.

The chain employs TRBV27 and TRBJ2-6; 12 bases match TRBD1. This CDR3 has 17 amino acids. CDR1 and CDR2 from the germline V gene are MNHEY and SMNVEV (reference sequence). V shed 6 bases, J shed 2 bases, and the junction held 5 bases outside the gene matches. The CDR3 coding sequence is TGTGCCAGCAGCTTGGGACAGGGGGCAGCTGGGGCCAACGTCCTGACTTTC. It specifies CASSLGQGAAGANVLTF.

V gene TRBV5-1 combines with J gene TRBJ1-5, with a possible D match to TRBD1 (6 bases). With 5 bases removed from V and 4 bases from J, the gap between germline ends came to 13 bases. This CDR3 has 14 residues. CDR1 is SGHRS, CDR2 YFSETQ, per germline. The DNA for the CDR3 is TGCGCCAGCAGTCTACAGGGAGGGAATCAGCCCCAGCATTTT. The encoded protein is CASSLQGGNQPQHF.

The V and J genes are TRBV6-5 and TRBJ1-4; no definite D call. Germline-derived CDR1 and CDR2 are MNHEY and SVGAGI. This CDR3 comprises 16 residues. Trimming removed 1 base from V and 0 bases from J, with 9 bases in between. CDR3 sequence (DNA): TGTGCCAGCAGTTACTACCCCCCCCCAACTAATGAAAAACTGTTTTTT. Translation: CASSYYPPPTNEKLFF.

The genes are TRBV6-6 and TRBJ2-5, with D tentatively TRBD1 or TRBD2 (5 bases each). With 2 bases removed from V and 5 bases from J, the gap between germline ends came to 15 bases. The CDR3 has 15 amino acids. Germline V gene data show CDR1 as MNHNY and CDR2 as SVGAGI (reference sequence). The CDR3 region has the DNA TGTGCCAGCAGTTACCCCGGGGCCTGGGGGGAGACCCAGTACTTC. Its translation is CASSYPGAWGETQYF.

The rearrangement links TRBV19 to TRBJ1-1, with 9 bases matching TRBD1. The CDR3 sequence is 16 residues long. Unmatched junction bases numbered 10, after V lost 4 bases and J lost 4 bases. Germline V CDR1 and CDR2: LNHDA, SQIVND (reference sequence). The CDR3 DNA reads TGTGCCAGTAGTAACCACAACAGGGGGCGAGGCACTGAAGCTTTCTTT. Protein: CASSNHNRGRGTEAFF.

The V call is TRBV5-1, the J call TRBJ2-2; weak D call: TRBD2 (6 bases). The V and J ends lost 2 bases and 4 bases respectively, with 15 bases between them. CDR3 size: 16 residues. From germline, CDR1 is SGHRS and CDR2 YFSETQ. CDR3 sequence reads: CASSFAGGETTGELFF. The DNA for the CDR3 is TGCGCCAGCAGCTTCGCCGGGGGAGAGACCACCGGGGAGCTGTTTTTT.

The chain joins TRBV28 to TRBJ2-1, with 12 bases lining up with TRBD2. V gave up 4 bases and J gave up 4 bases; unmatched junction bases: 5. This CDR3 is built from 16 residues. Germline V lookup: CDR1 MDHEN, CDR2 SYDVKM. In DNA form, the CDR3 reads TGTGCCAGCAGTTCACCACTAGCGGGAGGTTACAATGAGCAGTTCTTC. Its protein product is CASSSPLAGGYNEQFF. The full variable domain, with the rest looked up from reference TRBV28 and TRBJ2-1, is DVKVTQSSRYLVKRTGEKVFLECVQDMDHENMFWYRQDPGLGLRLIYFSYDVKMKEKGDIPEGYSVSREKKERFSLILESASTNQTSMYLCASSSPLAGGYNEQFFGPGTRLTVL.

J is TRBJ1-5 and V is TRBV6-1, with 7 bases aligning to TRBD1. Per germline, CDR1 MNHNS and CDR2 SASEGT. The CDR3 spans 18 residues. Losses at the gene ends were 3 bases for V and 0 bases for J; bases not matched to a gene: 11. In nucleotides, the CDR3 is TGTGCCAGCAGTGACCCCGGGACAGCGTTCTATAGCAATCAGCCCCAGCATTTT. Translated, it gives CASSDPGTAFYSNQPQHF.

The chain carries TRBV6-1 and TRBJ1-2; D gene unclear. This CDR3 contains 13 residues. V was pared by 6 bases and J by 4 bases, with 12 bases between. Germline-derived CDR1 and CDR2 are MNHNS and SASEGT. As DNA, the CDR3 is TGTGCCAGCAGACCGGACGGGATCTATGGCTACACCTTC. Translated: CASRPDGIYGYTF.

V and J are TRBV1 and TRBJ2-4. TRBV1 is a recognized pseudogene. The CDR3 is 13 amino acids. CDR3 in DNA: TGCACCAGCAGGAACGTAGGCAAAAACATTCAGTACTTC. Translated: CTSRNVGKNIQYF.

This chain joins TRBV6-6 and TRBJ2-1, with a tentative D call TRBD2 (5 bases). Germline V lookup: CDR1 MNHNY, CDR2 SVGAGI (reference sequence). This CDR3 region has 15 residues. Deletions cut 0 bases from V and 8 bases from J, with 14 bases between. CDR3 protein: CASSYSDRGLHEQFF. The CDR3 nucleotides are TGTGCCAGCAGTTACTCGGATCGGGGTTTACATGAGCAGTTCTTC.

The chain couples TRBV2 to TRBJ2-5; no clear D gene. This CDR3 region has 11 residues. Trimming stripped 4 bases from V and 4 bases from J, with 4 bases between. CDR1 and CDR2 from the germline V gene are SNHLY and FYNNEI. CDR3 nucleotides: TGTGCCAGCAGTGTGGGAGAGACCCAGTACTTC. It codes for CASSVGETQYF.

The chain combines TRBV5-1 with TRBJ1-5; D unresolved. CDR3 size: 15 residues. With 2 bases removed from V and 1 base from J, the gap between germline ends came to 10 bases. Germline V gene data show CDR1 as SGHRS and CDR2 as YFSETQ. The CDR3 region is CASSLEPQSNQPQHF. In nucleotides, the CDR3 is TGCGCCAGCAGCTTAGAGCCCCAGAGCAATCAGCCCCAGCATTTT.

The chain links TRBV7-9 to TRBJ2-1; 12 bases are a match to TRBD2. The J segment lost 11 bases and the V segment lost 5 bases, leaving 16 bases of the junction unmatched. Germline assignment: CDR1 SEHNR and CDR2 FQNEAQ (reference sequence). The CDR3 length is 17 residues. CDR3 region: CASSERRPGLAGEKQFF. The DNA of the CDR3 is TGTGCCAGCAGCGAACGGCGACCGGGACTAGCGGGCGAGAAGCAGTTCTTC.

The rearrangement uses TRBV19 and TRBJ2-2; 10 bases align to TRBD2. The CDR3 sequence is 19 residues long. Unmatched junction bases numbered 16, after V lost 3 bases and J lost 6 bases. CDR1 and CDR2 from the germline V gene are LNHDA and SQIVND (reference sequence). The CDR3 here is CASSILYGKLAGLSGELFF. CDR3 nucleotide sequence: TGTGCCAGTAGTATTTTATATGGCAAACTAGCGGGACTTTCCGGGGAGCTGTTTTTT.

This sequence joins TRBV5-1 and TRBJ2-3, with D tentatively TRBD2 (5 bases). Per the germline V gene, CDR1 is SGHRS and CDR2 is YFSETQ. Between the trimmed V and J ends, which lost 2 bases and 1 base, there was a span of 14 bases. The CDR3 loop spans 16 amino acids. The CDR3 bases are TGCGCCAGCAGCTTCGGTGGACTGGGTGGCACAGATACGCAGTATTTT. The encoded protein is CASSFGGLGGTDTQYF.

This clone has a single count. The V gene is TRBV5-1, the J gene TRBJ1-1, with 8 bases matching TRBD1. The CDR3 is 14 amino acids. V gave up 1 base and J gave up 5 bases; unmatched junction bases: 4. CDR1 SGHRS and CDR2 YFSETQ come from the germline V gene. CDR3 residues: CASSLQGASTEAFF. For the CDR3, the DNA is TGCGCCAGCAGCTTGCAGGGGGCAAGTACTGAAGCTTTCTTT.

The chain recombines TRBV5-1 with TRBJ2-1; D remains unclear. The V gene lost 3 bases and the J gene lost 6 bases, with 7 bases spanning the gap. This CDR3 is built from 12 residues. CDR1 SGHRS and CDR2 YFSETQ come from the germline V gene. The CDR3 DNA is TGCGCCAGCAGCTGGGGAACCAATGAGCAGTTCTTC. It is translated as CASSWGTNEQFF. Using reference TRBV5-1 and TRBJ2-1 for the parts outside the CDR3, the full variable domain is KAGVTQTPRYLIKTRGQQVTLSCSPISGHRSVSWYQQTPGQGLQFLFEYFSETQRNKGNFPGRFSGRQFSNSRSEMNVSTLELGDSALYLCASSWGTNEQFFGPGTRLTVL.

This clone turned up a few times. The chain carries TRBV15 and TRBJ1-5, with D possibly TRBD1 on 6 matching bases. Germline values: CDR1 LNHNV, CDR2 YYDKDF (reference sequence). This CDR3 region has 17 residues. Trimming cost V 0 bases and J 6 bases, with 18 bases left between them. The CDR3 sequence: CATSRDLRGRISQPQHF. The CDR3 DNA reads TGTGCCACCAGCAGAGATCTGCGGGGGCGGATATCTCAGCCCCAGCATTTT. The full variable domain, completed using reference TRBV15 and TRBJ1-5, is DAMVIQNPRYQVTQFGKPVTLSCSQTLNHNVMYWYQQKSSQAPKLLFHYYDKDFNNEADTPDNFQSRRPNTSFCFLDIRSPGLGDTAMYLCATSRDLRGRISQPQHFGDGTRLSIL.

Regarding this clone: A junction end diverges from the germline sequence, so it may reflect a read error. The chain employs TRBV5-1 and TRBJ2-7; 11 positions match TRBD2. This CDR3 spans 16 amino acids. Germline CDR1 reads SGHRS; CDR2 reads YFSETQ. The CDR3 DNA follows: TGCGTCAGCAGCCCTCTGGGGATTAGCGGGAGGGCCGAGCAGTACTTC. It codes for CVSSPLGISGRAEQYF.

The chain uses TRBV5-6 and TRBJ2-5; TRBD1 might be the D (5 bases). The CDR3 spans 13 residues. Germline loops: CDR1 SGHDT, CDR2 YYEEEE. With 6 bases removed from V and 7 bases from J, the gap between germline ends came to 16 bases. The CDR3 coding sequence is TGTGCCAGCATCACAGGAACCTCCGGGACCCAGTACTTC. It codes for CASITGTSGTQYF.

The rearrangement joins TRBV5-1 to TRBJ2-7; 7 nucleotides line up with TRBD1. Per germline, CDR1 SGHRS and CDR2 YFSETQ. The junction had 10 bases not matched to a gene; V was cut back by 4 bases and J by 3 bases. The CDR3 is 15 residues long. The CDR3 nucleotides read TGCGCCAGCAGCGACGGGGACAGAGTGAACTACGAGCAGTACTTC. Protein product: CASSDGDRVNYEQYF.

This rearrangement joins TRBV11-2 to TRBJ2-7; D assignment may be TRBD1 or TRBD2 (5 bases each). This CDR3 is built from 17 residues. With 6 bases removed from V and 7 bases from J, the gap between germline ends came to 28 bases. Germline V CDR1 and CDR2: SGHAT, FQNNGV. The CDR3 sequence is CASSPRRTIRGSGEQYF. The CDR3 nucleotides read TGTGCCAGCAGTCCCCGACGGACAATCCGCGGGTCGGGTGAGCAGTACTTC.